The rows below give T cell receptor beta chains drawn from one sample of a study of cytomegalovirus exposure and HLA in healthy donors. The data were produced by immunoSEQ multiplex PCR, yet TCRdb's version contains in-frame clones alone and is incomplete. The sample spans 95,000 to 150,000 clones; the ten largest clones claim 1%. The sequenced sample was PBMCs. The receptors come from a man in his late teens or twenties in good health and CMV-seronegative. The CDR3 runs from the conserved cysteine through the conserved F or W. The D gene is left open where the match is weak.

>TRBD1|TRBJ1-2|TRBV28
CASSRIQGLGGYTF
TGTGCCAGCAGCCGAATACAGGGGTTGGGCGGCTACACCTTC
>-|TRBJ2-2|TRBV6-5
CASGHPTVGELFF
TGTGCCAGCGGACACCCGACGGTCGGGGAGCTGTTTTTT
>-|TRBJ1-3|TRBV19
CASSISQNSGNTIYF
TGTGCCAGTAGTATTTCACAAAACTCTGGAAACACCATATATTTT
>-|TRBJ1-3|TRBV5-4
CASSLGGTSSGNTIYF
TGTGCCAGCAGCTTGGGAGGGACAAGCTCTGGAAACACCATATATTTT
>-|TRBJ2-1|TRBV11-2
CASRPTGSSSYNEQFF
TGTGCCAGCAGACCCACAGGGAGCTCCTCCTACAATGAGCAGTTCTTC
>TRBD2|TRBJ2-7|TRBV5-6
CASSFGHSGLIQEQYF
TGTGCCAGCAGCTTCGGGCATTCGGGACTAATCCAGGAGCAGTACTTC
>-|TRBJ2-7|TRBV5-1
CASRRDSQGYEQYF
TGCGCCAGCAGGCGGGACAGCCAAGGATACGAGCAGTACTTC
>TRBD1|TRBJ1-3|TRBV10-3
CATTGQAGGNTIYF
TGTGCCACGACTGGACAGGCCGGAGGAAACACCATATATTTT
>-|TRBJ2-1|TRBV18
CASSPMSSYNEQFF
TGTGCCAGCTCACCTATGAGCTCCTACAATGAGCAGTTCTTC
>-|TRBJ1-3|TRBV19
CASSIGGTGNTIYF
TGTGCCAGTAGTATCGGGGGAACTGGAAACACCATATATTTT
>-|TRBJ2-1|TRBV28
CASSFLEGVRNEQFF
TGTGCCAGCAGTTTTTTGGAGGGAGTTCGGAATGAGCAGTTCTTC
>TRBD1|TRBJ2-7|TRBV5-1
CASSQTGGYEQYF
TGCGCCAGCAGTCAGACAGGGGGTTACGAGCAGTACTTC
>-|TRBJ1-1|TRBV29-1
CSVEILQGGTEAFF
TGCAGCGTTGAAATTTTGCAGGGAGGCACTGAAGCTTTCTTT
>TRBD1|TRBJ1-1|TRBV30
CAWSSQGGAFF
TGTGCCTGGAGTTCACAGGGGGGGGCTTTCTTT
>-|TRBJ2-1|TRBV2
CASSEWANEQFF
TGTGCCAGCAGTGAATGGGCCAATGAGCAGTTCTTC
>-|TRBJ2-7|TRBV9
CASSPPSGRIYEQYF
TGTGCCAGCAGCCCACCTTCGGGTAGGATCTACGAGCAGTACTTC
>TRBD1|TRBJ1-2|TRBV2
CASSDRGGTGVVDYGYTF
TGTGCCAGCAGTGATAGAGGGGGGACAGGGGTCGTAGACTATGGCTACACCTTC
>-|TRBJ2-3|TRBV30
CAWSVLRSSTDTQYF
TGTGCCTGGAGTGTACTACGTAGTAGCACAGATACGCAGTATTTT
>TRBD2|TRBJ2-7|TRBV6-6
CASSCRMEAGIYEQYF
TGTGCCAGCAGTTGCCGTATGGAAGCGGGGATCTACGAGCAGTACTTC
>TRBD1|TRBJ2-5|TRBV5-1
CASRAGGGETQYF
TGCGCCAGCAGAGCAGGGGGCGGGGAGACCCAGTACTTC
>-|TRBJ1-2|TRBV28
CASSLDPRANYGYTF
TGTGCCAGCAGTTTGGATCCCAGGGCTAACTATGGCTACACCTTC
>TRBD1|TRBJ2-4|TRBV7-8
CASSQRGRRENIQYF
TGTGCCAGCAGCCAAAGGGGGCGCAGGGAAAACATTCAGTACTTC
>TRBD2|TRBJ2-7|TRBV11-2
CASSLLGGSEQYF
TGTGCCAGCAGCTTATTGGGCGGGAGCGAGCAGTACTTC
>TRBD1|TRBJ2-7|TRBV18
CASSHGTHRGSHEQYF
TGTGCCAGCTCCCACGGCACCCACAGGGGATCACACGAGCAGTACTTC
>-|TRBJ1-5|TRBV28
CASSFLGRHQPQHF
TGTGCCAGCAGTTTTTTGGGGAGGCATCAGCCCCAGCATTTT
>-|TRBJ2-2|TRBV5-5
CASSFTLARNTGELFF
TGTGCCAGCAGCTTCACACTAGCTCGTAACACCGGGGAGCTGTTTTTT
>TRBD2|TRBJ2-1|TRBV5-1
CASSPGLAGNNEQFF
TGCGCCAGCAGCCCAGGACTAGCGGGAAACAATGAGCAGTTCTTC
>-|TRBJ2-7|TRBV21-1
CASRGHAAYEQYF
TGTGCCAGCAGGGGACACGCGGCCTACGAGCAGTACTTC
>-|TRBJ2-7|TRBV6-5
CASSYGGVLLEQYF
TGTGCCAGCAGTTACGGGGGCGTACTCCTCGAGCAGTACTTC
>-|TRBJ2-5|TRBV7-8
CASSSRVQAINQETQYF
TGTGCCAGCAGCTCGAGAGTCCAGGCCATCAATCAAGAGACCCAGTACTTC
>TRBD2|TRBJ2-1|TRBV2
CASSESSGGYNEQFF
TGTGCCAGCAGTGAATCTAGCGGGGGTTACAATGAGCAGTTCTTC
>TRBD2|TRBJ2-6|TRBV2
CASSQSPGLAASSGANVLTF
TGTGCCAGCAGCCAATCGCCGGGACTAGCGGCTTCTTCTGGGGCCAACGTCCTGACTTTC
>TRBD2|TRBJ2-1|TRBV2
CASSEGAGTSRANEQFF
TGTGCCAGCAGTGAAGGAGCCGGGACTAGCAGGGCCAATGAGCAGTTCTTC
>TRBD1|TRBJ2-7|TRBV10-2
CASKSSGTEFFSSYEQYF
TGCGCCAGTAAATCATCCGGGACAGAATTCTTTTCCTCCTACGAGCAGTACTTC
>TRBD2|TRBJ2-3|TRBV6-5
CASNLAVSTDTQYF
TGTGCCAGCAATCTAGCGGTTAGCACAGATACGCAGTATTTT
>-|TRBJ1-2|TRBV5-5
CASSLGRRDGYTF
TGTGCCAGCAGCTTGGGCAGACGGGATGGCTACACCTTC
>TRBD1|TRBJ1-2|TRBV29-1
CSGQGMWDYGYTF
TGCAGCGGACAGGGTATGTGGGACTATGGCTACACCTTC
>-|TRBJ1-5|TRBV7-2
CASSLRGNQPQHF
TGTGCCAGCAGCTTGAGGGGCAATCAGCCCCAGCATTTT
>TRBD1|TRBJ1-5|TRBV19
CASSISGRGGQVGNQPQHF
TGTGCCAGTAGTATAAGCGGGAGGGGAGGACAGGTAGGCAATCAGCCCCAGCATTTT
>TRBD1|TRBJ1-6|TRBV2
CASSEGRGYTSPLHF
TGTGCCAGCAGTGAGGGCAGGGGGTATACTTCACCCCTCCACTTT
>TRBD1|TRBJ1-5|TRBV15
CATSGDLTGDLSNQPQHF
TGTGCCACCAGCGGAGATTTAACAGGGGACCTAAGCAATCAGCCCCAGCATTTT
>-|TRBJ1-5|TRBV7-8
CASSFGRGSNQPQHF
TGTGCCAGCAGCTTTGGCAGGGGCAGCAATCAGCCCCAGCATTTT
>-|TRBJ2-7|TRBV21-1
CASSKRRTGDSYEQYF
TGTGCCAGCAGCAAGAGACGGACAGGAGACTCCTACGAGCAGTACTTC
>TRBD2|TRBJ2-7|TRBV28
CASSLLGLAGNDEQYF
TGTGCCAGCAGTTTATTGGGACTAGCGGGTAACGACGAGCAGTACTTC
>-|TRBJ2-5|TRBV5-1
CASSFPGQETQYF
TGCGCCAGCAGCTTTCCGGGGCAAGAGACCCAGTACTTC
>-|TRBJ1-1|TRBV19
CASREQSMNTEAFF
TGTGCCAGTAGAGAACAGAGCATGAACACTGAAGCTTTCTTT
>-|TRBJ2-5|TRBV19
CASSISGIPEETQYF
TGTGCCAGTAGTATTTCAGGGATCCCTGAAGAGACCCAGTACTTC
>TRBD1|TRBJ1-2|TRBV4-1
CASSIGQGDYGYTF
TGCGCCAGCAGTATCGGACAGGGGGACTATGGCTACACCTTC